Shown below are 17 T cell receptor beta chains from a single sample sequenced in a study of cytomegalovirus exposure and HLA in healthy donors. Amplification used 60 Vbeta primers and 13 Jbeta primers. Assay used: immunoSEQ multiplex PCR; TCRdb lists only in-frame clones, some missing. The table shows some 170,000 clones, with approximately 78% occurring only once. The specimen was PBMCs. These receptor sequences come from a girl aged 2 to 9 in good health and CMV-seropositive.

This chain connects TRBV14 to TRBJ1-4; TRBD1 might be the D (6 bases). Trimming left V 4 bases short and J 0 bases short, with 12 bases between. Germline V gene lookup returns CDR1 SGHDN and CDR2 FVKESK. This CDR3 is built from 16 residues. CDR3 sequence reads: CASSPETGATNEKLFF. The CDR3 DNA reads TGTGCCAGCAGCCCGGAGACAGGTGCAACTAATGAAAAACTGTTTTTT.

This chain links TRBV5-1 with TRBJ1-2; the D is unclear. The CDR3 loop spans 13 amino acids. The germline gives CDR1 SGHRS, CDR2 YFSETQ. Trimming took 7 bases from V and 0 from J, leaving 10 bases between them. The CDR3 region is CASSREPNYGYTF. The CDR3 DNA is TGCGCCAGCTCAAGGGAGCCTAACTATGGCTACACCTTC.

The rearrangement joins TRBV29-1 to TRBJ2-1, with D possibly being TRBD2 (6 bases). Trimming took off 4 bases at V and 0 bases at J, with 16 bases between the two ends. Per germline, CDR1 SQVTM and CDR2 ANQGSEA. The CDR3 extends over 16 amino acids. The CDR3 coding sequence is TGCAGCGTTGGTCGAGGGAGGCCCGTCTCCTACAATGAGCAGTTCTTC. Translating gives CSVGRGRPVSYNEQFF.

The rearrangement uses TRBV5-1 and TRBJ1-2; perhaps TRBD1 as D (5 bases). The CDR3 runs to 15 residues. Between the trimmed V and J ends, which lost 0 bases and 7 bases, there was a span of 16 bases. In germline, CDR1 is SGHRS, CDR2 YFSETQ. The CDR3 here is CASSLEAGQGTGYTF. For the CDR3, the DNA is TGCGCCAGCAGCTTGGAAGCGGGTCAGGGAACTGGCTACACCTTC.

This clone was counted a few times. This sequence joins TRBV19 and TRBJ2-3; the match to TRBD2 covers 10 bases. This CDR3 comprises 16 residues. J gave up 0 bases and V 3 bases, and 3 bases lay outside the gene matches. The germline gives CDR1 LNHDA, CDR2 SQIVND (reference sequence). Here the CDR3 reads CASSIPTSGSTDTQYF. The CDR3 coding sequence is TGTGCCAGTAGTATTCCGACTAGCGGGAGCACAGATACGCAGTATTTT.

The rearrangement uses TRBV30 and TRBJ2-7, with D perhaps TRBD2 (7 bases). Germline V lookup: CDR1 GTSNPN, CDR2 SVGIG (reference sequence). V dropped 5 bases and J dropped 4 bases, with 18 bases sitting between them. The CDR3 contains 14 residues. The CDR3: CAWGGALGLYEQYF. In nucleotides, the CDR3 is TGTGCCTGGGGGGGGGCCCTGGGGCTTTACGAGCAGTACTTC.

The chain couples TRBV27 to TRBJ2-1; 8 nucleotides line up with TRBD2. V gave up 3 bases and J gave up 4 bases; unmatched junction bases: 14. This CDR3 region has 18 residues. Per germline, CDR1 MNHEY and CDR2 SMNVEV (reference sequence). The CDR3: CASSFGRPGLGEYNEQFF. For the CDR3, the DNA is TGTGCCAGCAGTTTTGGGCGGCCGGGACTAGGGGAATACAATGAGCAGTTCTTC.

J is TRBJ2-1 and V is TRBV15; D unresolved. Per germline, CDR1 LNHNV and CDR2 YYDKDF (reference sequence). The CDR3 spans 18 residues. Trimming removed 1 base at V and 0 bases at J, with 16 bases between. The CDR3 loop reads CATSRARRPPSSYNEQFF. CDR3 DNA sequence: TGTGCCACCAGCAGAGCGCGGAGACCACCGAGCTCCTACAATGAGCAGTTCTTC. Looking up the rest from reference TRBV15 and TRBJ2-1 gives the full variable domain: DAMVIQNPRYQVTQFGKPVTLSCSQTLNHNVMYWYQQKSSQAPKLLFHYYDKDFNNEADTPDNFQSRRPNTSFCFLDIRSPGLGDTAMYLCATSRARRPPSSYNEQFFGPGTRLTVL.

V gene TRBV11-3 combines with J gene TRBJ2-7, with 7 bases that match TRBD2. Germline V CDR1 and CDR2: SGHNT, YENEEA. The CDR3 has 14 amino acids. Trimming removed 5 bases from V and 2 bases from J; junction bases left unmatched: 6. The CDR3, as DNA: TGTGCCAGCAGCCAGCGGGGTGGAACCTACGAGCAGTACTTC. This sequence encodes CASSQRGGTYEQYF.

The genes are TRBV11-1 and TRBJ2-7; D unclear. The CDR3 extends over 16 amino acids. Germline loops: CDR1 SGHAT, CDR2 FQDESV (reference sequence). V gave up 1 base and J gave up 4 bases, with 17 bases separating them. CDR3 protein: CASSLEFGGVAYEQYF. In DNA, the CDR3 is TGTGCCAGCAGCTTAGAATTTGGTGGAGTGGCATACGAGCAGTACTTC.

As regards this clone: The germline gene is not matched at one end of the junction; a read error may be the cause. The chain combines TRBV29-1 with TRBJ2-1; 16 nucleotides match TRBD2. Germline V gives CDR1 SQVTM, CDR2 ANQGSEA. The CDR3 runs to 16 residues. The DNA of the CDR3 is TGCAACGTTGGGGGGACTAGCGGGAGGGTCTACAATGAGCAGTTCTTC. Amino acid sequence: CNVGGTSGRVYNEQFF.

The gene calls are TRBV9 and TRBJ1-5; D possibly corresponds to TRBD1 (5 bases). Trimming took off 4 bases at V and 5 bases at J, with 13 bases between the two ends. Germline CDR1 reads SGDLS; CDR2 reads YYNGEE. The CDR3 is 14 amino acids. For the CDR3, the DNA is TGTGCCAGCAGCCCGAGACAGTACGATCAGCCCCAGCATTTT. This gives the protein CASSPRQYDQPQHF.

The chain employs TRBV18 and TRBJ1-1; 12 nucleotides match TRBD1. The CDR3 is 16 amino acids. In germline, CDR1 is KGHSH, CDR2 LQKENI. V was pared by 4 bases and J by 4 bases, with 7 bases of the junction left unmatched. CDR3 in amino acids: CASSQGQGATGTEAFF. CDR3 nucleotide sequence: TGTGCCAGCTCACAGGGACAGGGGGCGACGGGCACTGAAGCTTTCTTT.

This rearrangement joins TRBV29-1 to TRBJ1-2; D unclear. The V gene lost 3 bases and the J gene lost 5 bases, with 10 bases spanning the gap. CDR1 SQVTM and CDR2 ANQGSEA come from the germline V gene. This CDR3 has 12 amino acids. The CDR3 loop reads CSVDGGVYGYTF. CDR3 in DNA: TGCAGCGTTGATGGCGGAGTATATGGCTACACCTTC. The full variable domain, with the rest looked up from reference TRBV29-1 and TRBJ1-2, is SAVISQKPSRDICQRGTSLTIQCQVDSQVTMMFWYRQQPGQSLTLIATANQGSEATYESGFVIDKFPISRPNLTFSTLTVSNMSPEDSSIYLCSVDGGVYGYTFGSGTRLTVV.

The sample holds a few counts of this clone. The chain couples TRBV6-5 to TRBJ2-3, with TRBD1 matching over 11 bases. CDR1 is MNHEY and CDR2 is SVGAGI in the germline V gene. This CDR3 is built from 15 residues. The ends lost 2 bases at V and 6 bases at J; junction bases unmatched: 4. DNA of the CDR3: TGTGCCAGCAGTTACAGGGACAGGGGGAGGGATACGCAGTATTTT. As protein: CASSYRDRGRDTQYF.

This clone was counted a single time. The rearrangement links TRBV30 to TRBJ2-4, with a weak D call TRBD1 (5 bases). Trimming cost V 2 bases and J 2 bases, with 13 bases left between them. The CDR3 runs 15 residues. The germline V gene has CDR1 GTSNPN and CDR2 SVGIG (reference sequence). Here the CDR3 DNA reads TGTGCCTGGAGTTGGGGCCCCTCAACCAAAAACATTCAGTACTTC. This encodes CAWSWGPSTKNIQYF.

The rearrangement links TRBV28 to TRBJ1-3; 8 nucleotides match TRBD1. Germline V gene lookup returns CDR1 MDHEN and CDR2 SYDVKM. The CDR3 consists of 15 residues. The V and J ends lost 5 bases and 9 bases, in that order; junction bases with no gene match: 12. The CDR3 loop is CASSEGDRPKGTIYF. Here the CDR3 DNA reads TGTGCCAGCAGTGAGGGGGACAGGCCAAAAGGCACCATATATTTT.